The 31 T cell receptor beta chains reported below all come from one sample, sequenced in a study of blood T cells in healthy people across ages. For the second PCR, which ran for roughly 6 to 12 cycles, a sample-barcoded 5' primer and a J-beta primer mix were used. TCRdb re-analysed the 5' RACE reads in MiXCR, keeping a single row per CDR3 protein. The sample includes about 780,000 distinct CDR3 sequences, 35% to 60% of them seen just once. Sequences were obtained from blood. All receptors come from a man aged 80 or over in good health.

The V call is TRBV11-2, the J call TRBJ2-7, with no clear D. This CDR3 has 14 amino acids. The V and J ends lost 7 bases and 5 bases respectively, with 18 bases between them. Germline V CDR1 and CDR2: SGHAT, FQNNGV. CDR3 sequence reads: CASTLSPFGDEQYF. CDR3 in DNA: TGTGCCAGCACCCTATCTCCTTTTGGGGACGAGCAGTACTTC.

In its sample, this clonotype was seen a few times. J is TRBJ1-2 and V is TRBV7-2; D perhaps matches TRBD1 (6 bases). The CDR3 loop spans 15 amino acids. Trimming removed 3 bases at V and 2 bases at J, with 13 bases between. Germline-derived CDR1 and CDR2 are SGHTA and FQGNSA. The CDR3 reads CASSFQPGHNYGYTF. In nucleotides, the CDR3 is TGTGCCAGCAGCTTTCAACCGGGACACAACTATGGCTACACCTTC.

This chain links TRBV11-2 with TRBJ2-5, with unresolved D. Germline CDR1 and CDR2: SGHAT and FQNNGV. The ends were cut back, 4 bases at V and 6 bases at J, with 6 bases in the middle. This CDR3 is built from 11 residues. The CDR3 region has the DNA TGTGCCAGCAGCTCCACACAGACCCAGTACTTC. Protein: CASSSTQTQYF.

The sample holds one count of this clonotype. The V and J genes are TRBV7-2 and TRBJ2-1; perhaps D is TRBD1 or TRBD2 (6 bases each). V was pared by 2 bases and J by 13 bases, with 33 bases between. The CDR3 is made up of 19 amino acids. Germline assignment: CDR1 SGHTA and CDR2 FQGNSA. CDR3 nucleotides: TGTGCCAGCAGCTTAAGCCCCCGGGGGCGGCAGGGCCGGGGAGAGACCCAGTTCTTC. Amino acid sequence: CASSLSPRGRQGRGETQFF.

This clonotype was picked up one time. CDR3 region: CSAWGTTGVLEQPQHF. For the CDR3, the DNA is TGCAGTGCTTGGGGTACGACAGGGGTTTTGGAACAGCCCCAGCATTTT. The chain has TRBV20-1 and TRBJ1-5; 8 bases align to TRBD1. In germline, CDR1 is DFQATT, CDR2 SNEGSKA (reference sequence). V lost 5 bases, J lost 7 bases, and 16 bases stayed unmatched. CDR3 length equals 16 residues.

This clonotype was counted only a few times. This chain links TRBV5-1 with TRBJ2-5; D unresolved. The V and J ends lost 0 bases and 0 bases respectively, with 9 bases between them. CDR1 SGHRS and CDR2 YFSETQ come from the germline V gene. The CDR3 runs to 15 residues. CDR3 coding DNA: TGCGCCAGCAGCTTGGCCGGGTTGTACCAAGAGACCCAGTACTTC. This translates into CASSLAGLYQETQYF.

This clonotype was detected once. The rearrangement joins TRBV7-2 to TRBJ1-6, with a tentative D call TRBD1 (6 bases). CDR3 length: 14 residues. The V end was cut by 1 base, the J end by 6 bases, with 7 bases between. Per the germline V gene, CDR1 is SGHTA and CDR2 is FQGNSA. CDR3 sequence: CASSLGTVNSPLHF. The CDR3 coding sequence is TGTGCCAGCAGCTTAGGGACAGTTAATTCACCCCTCCACTTT.

The chain recombines TRBV7-3 with TRBJ2-1, with TRBD2 as a possible D gene (5 bases). Per germline, CDR1 SGHTA and CDR2 FQGTGA. The V end was cut by 5 bases, the J end by 6 bases, with 17 bases between. The CDR3 spans 15 residues. This CDR3 is CASSPSPAEVNEQFF. Written as DNA, the CDR3 is TGTGCCAGCAGCCCCTCTCCAGCGGAAGTCAATGAGCAGTTCTTC.

There are a few counts of this clonotype. The CDR3 nucleotides are TGCGCCAGCGGAGTACAGGGACCCACCTACGAGCAGTACTTC. It specifies CASGVQGPTYEQYF. The rearrangement uses TRBV5-1 and TRBJ2-7; a weak D match, TRBD1 (6 bases). The CDR3 spans 14 residues. Trimming shortened V by 7 bases and J by 2 bases, and 16 bases separated the two germline ends. Germline-derived CDR1 and CDR2 are SGHRS and YFSETQ.

This chain uses TRBV7-2 with TRBJ2-7, with 10 nucleotides matching TRBD2. V was pared by 5 bases and J by 5 bases, with 9 bases of the junction left unmatched. Germline V lookup: CDR1 SGHTA, CDR2 FQGNSA. This CDR3 region has 15 residues. In nucleotides, the CDR3 is TGTGCCAGCAGCCTCCTAGCGGGAGAGACCGACGAGCAGTACTTC. Translation: CASSLLAGETDEQYF. Drawing the rest from reference TRBV7-2 and TRBJ2-7, the complete variable domain is GAGVSQSPSNKVTEKGKDVELRCDPISGHTALYWYRQSLGQGLEFLIYFQGNSAPDKSGLPSDRFSAERTGGSVSTLTIQRTQQEDSAVYLCASSLLAGETDEQYFGPGTRLTVT.

This clonotype was counted between two and nine times. V usage is TRBV3-1 and J usage is TRBJ2-3, with 10 bases identical to TRBD2. The CDR3 consists of 16 residues. The germline CDR1 and CDR2 sequences are LGHDT and YNNKEL (reference sequence). The V segment lost 3 bases and the J segment 5 bases; nucleotides outside the gene matches: 8. CDR3 in amino acids: CASSHLTSGTGDTQYF. As DNA, the CDR3 is TGTGCCAGCAGCCACCTAACTAGCGGGACAGGAGATACGCAGTATTTT.

Many counts were recorded for this clonotype. The J gene is TRBJ2-5, the V gene TRBV9; D may be TRBD1 or TRBD2 (5 bases each). The germline CDR1 and CDR2 sequences are SGDLS and YYNGEE. The V end lost 3 bases, the J end lost 0 bases, and 12 bases lay between the germline ends. This CDR3 has 15 amino acids. CDR3 residues: CASSALSGHQETQYF. The CDR3 DNA reads as TGTGCCAGCAGCGCCCTATCGGGGCACCAAGAGACCCAGTACTTC.

Notes on this clonotype: Germline and junction disagree at one end, which may indicate a read error. The rearrangement joins TRBV12-3 or TRBV12-4 to TRBJ2-5; D not resolved. The CDR3 is 12 amino acids. CDR3 in DNA: TGTGCCGGCAGTCCCGACCAAGAGACCCAGTACTTC. Residues: CAGSPDQETQYF.

The chain employs TRBV20-1 and TRBJ2-5; no clear D gene. Germline V lookup: CDR1 DFQATT, CDR2 SNEGSKA (reference sequence). This CDR3 region has 13 residues. V was trimmed by 6 bases and J by 5 bases, leaving 16 bases between them. The CDR3 DNA reads TGCAGTGCAAGCTTCGCGAGCCAGGAGACCCAGTACTTC. The encoded protein is CSASFASQETQYF.

The genes are TRBV6-5 and TRBJ2-3; 14 bases line up with TRBD2. CDR1 and CDR2 (germline): MNHEY, SVGAGI. Trimming removed 7 bases from V and 2 bases from J; junction bases left unmatched: 5. The CDR3 length is 16 residues. The CDR3 region is CASTRLAGGPTDTQYF. CDR3 bases: TGTGCCAGCACCCGACTAGCGGGAGGGCCCACAGATACGCAGTATTTT.

Turning to this clonotype: A clone one base away is much larger, so this may be a read error. V and J are TRBV29-1 and TRBJ2-7, with D unresolved. Between the trimmed V and J ends, which lost 6 bases and 8 bases, there was a span of 11 bases. Germline-derived CDR1 and CDR2 are SQVTM and ANQGSEA. This CDR3 has 10 residues. CDR3 loop: CSVGPEQQYF. As DNA, the CDR3 is TGCAGCGTCGGGCCGGAACAGCAGTACTTC.

This chain connects TRBV20-1 to TRBJ2-5, with 8 bases aligning to TRBD2. CDR3 length: 15 amino acids. J gave up 5 bases and V 2 bases, and 10 bases lay outside the gene matches. Per the germline V gene, CDR1 is DFQATT and CDR2 is SNEGSKA (reference sequence). This chain's CDR3 is CSARPRTSPQETQYF. In DNA, the CDR3 is TGCAGTGCTAGACCCCGGACTAGCCCCCAGGAGACCCAGTACTTC.

The V call is TRBV14, the J call TRBJ2-7; 7 nucleotides agree with TRBD1. CDR3 length: 16 residues. Unmatched junction bases numbered 6, after V lost 1 base and J lost 0 bases. Per the germline V gene, CDR1 is SGHDN and CDR2 is FVKESK. The CDR3 DNA follows: TGTGCCAGCAGCCAAGTATACAGGGGATACTCCTACGAGCAGTACTTC. Protein product: CASSQVYRGYSYEQYF.

V and J are TRBV7-9 and TRBJ1-2; the D is unclear. The CDR3 is 15 amino acids. Germline V gives CDR1 SEHNR, CDR2 FQNEAQ (reference sequence). Between the trimmed V and J ends, which lost 5 bases and 4 bases, there was a span of 17 bases. The CDR3 DNA sequence: TGTGCCAGCAGCCCTACGCCGGAAACCTTCTATGGCTACACCTTC. As protein: CASSPTPETFYGYTF.

This clonotype was observed a single time. V gene TRBV7-9 combines with J gene TRBJ2-7, with TRBD2 matching 9 bases. Germline V gives CDR1 SEHNR, CDR2 FQNEAQ (reference sequence). The V and J ends lost 8 bases and 0 bases, in that order; junction bases with no gene match: 14. The CDR3 spans 17 residues. CDR3 in DNA: TGTGCCAGCCTACCCTCTTTAGCGGGAGTCAGCTCCTACGAGCAGTACTTC. It yields the protein CASLPSLAGVSSYEQYF.

The genes are TRBV20-1 and TRBJ2-1, with TRBD2 matching 7 bases. Germline CDR1 reads DFQATT; CDR2 reads SNEGSKA (reference sequence). The CDR3 spans 16 residues. V lost 1 base to trimming and J lost 0 bases; unmatched junction nucleotides: 6. The CDR3 sequence is CSARVGSGISYNEQFF. CDR3 coding DNA: TGCAGTGCTAGAGTTGGGAGCGGGATCTCCTACAATGAGCAGTTCTTC.

The chain is built from TRBV14 and TRBJ2-1; D uncertain. This CDR3 has 15 residues. CDR1 SGHDN and CDR2 FVKESK come from the germline V gene. V lost 2 bases and J lost 0, with 8 bases in between. Here the CDR3 reads CASSQRCSSYNEQFF. The CDR3 nucleotides are TGTGCCAGCAGCCAACGATGCAGCTCCTACAATGAGCAGTTCTTC.

The chain is built from TRBV4-3 and TRBJ2-1; TRBD2 matches at 9 bases. Unmatched junction bases numbered 20, after V lost 1 base and J lost 4 bases. The CDR3 covers 21 residues. The V gene's germline CDR1 is LGHNA and CDR2 YSLEER. CDR3 in DNA: TGCGCCAGCAGCCAAGTCGGCGGCGGGAGGGCCGGGAATGGAGGGTACAATGAGCAGTTCTTC. It encodes CASSQVGGGRAGNGGYNEQFF.

This clonotype was seen many times. The chain has TRBV27 and TRBJ2-6; D gene unclear. Trimming pared 4 bases from V and 2 bases from J, leaving 12 bases between. The CDR3 has 16 residues. Per germline, CDR1 MNHEY and CDR2 SMNVEV (reference sequence). CDR3 bases: TGTGCCAGCAGTTCCCTTGCCCTCCCTGGGGCCAACGTCCTGACTTTC. Its protein product is CASSSLALPGANVLTF.

This chain links TRBV7-2 with TRBJ2-5; 12 bases are a match to TRBD2. Germline V gene sequence: CDR1 SGHTA, CDR2 FQGNSA. The CDR3 is made up of 14 amino acids. V dropped 1 base and J dropped 11; count of bases not matched to a gene: 5. This CDR3 is CASSLELAGGGQYF. DNA for the CDR3: TGTGCCAGCAGCTTAGAGCTAGCGGGAGGGGGGCAGTACTTC.

The V and J genes are TRBV29-1 and TRBJ2-1; no definite D call. Germline lookup yields CDR1 SQVTM and CDR2 ANQGSEA. The CDR3 covers 12 residues. V lost 7 bases and J 13 bases, leaving 20 bases between the germline ends. The CDR3 DNA follows: TGCAGCGCCACCGGAGAGAGCGAGACCCAGTTCTTC. Its protein product is CSATGESETQFF.

The CDR3 bases are TGTGCCAGCAGACCAAAGAGGAGACTAGCGGGAGGCCCTAGCACAGATACGCAGTATTTT. Protein: CASRPKRRLAGGPSTDTQYF. The chain carries TRBV6-2 or TRBV6-3 and TRBJ2-3; 13 nucleotides match TRBD2. V gave up 6 bases and J gave up 0 bases; unmatched junction bases: 15. This CDR3 region has 20 residues. The germline V gene has CDR1 MNHEY and CDR2 SVGEGT.

This clonotype occurred a few times. The CDR3 coding sequence is TGTGCCAGCAGTCTGTGGACAGGTAACAATGAGCAGTACTTC. Translated: CASSLWTGNNEQYF. V usage is TRBV28 and J usage is TRBJ2-5, with 7 bases identical to TRBD1. V trimming: 5 bases; J trimming: 11 bases; junction bases outside the gene matches: 14. The V gene's germline CDR1 is MDHEN and CDR2 SYDVKM. The CDR3 spans 14 residues.

This clonotype was observed many times. CDR3 residues: CASSPRLSNGRAYEQYF. CDR3 DNA: TGTGCCAGCAGCCCCCGTCTCTCTAACGGGCGGGCCTACGAGCAGTACTTC. This chain joins TRBV7-2 and TRBJ2-7; tentatively, D is TRBD2 (5 bases). The CDR3 totals 17 residues. Deletions cut 5 bases from V and 2 bases from J, with 22 bases between. Germline V gene sequence: CDR1 SGHTA, CDR2 FQGNSA.

This chain joins TRBV11-1 and TRBJ2-1; D remains ambiguous. This CDR3 has 16 residues. CDR1 is SGHAT, CDR2 FQDESV, per germline (reference sequence). V shed 5 bases and J shed 1 base, with 15 bases lying between them. In DNA, the CDR3 is TGTGCCAGCAGCCCCCCCGCTCGCGTGTCCTACAATGAGCAGTTCTTC. Its protein product is CASSPPARVSYNEQFF.

The rearrangement joins TRBV24-1 to TRBJ2-1; the match to TRBD1 covers 10 bases. J gave up 7 bases and V 1 base, and 15 bases lay outside the gene matches. Looked up from germline, CDR1 is KGHDR and CDR2 is SFDVKD. CDR3 length: 19 residues. The CDR3, as DNA: TGTGCCACCAGTGATTTCTTAGGCCCGCCGGGACAGGGGATGAATGAGCAGTTCTTC. Translation: CATSDFLGPPGQGMNEQFF.